The sequence of this TCR beta chain was determined in a study of cytomegalovirus exposure and HLA in healthy donors. Trimming pared 3 bases from V and 6 bases from J, leaving 6 bases between. This CDR3 comprises 11 residues. Germline values: CDR1 SGHKS, CDR2 YYEKEE (reference sequence). The PCR ran on 60 Vbeta and 13 Jbeta primers. Per the study methods: Approximately 11 million shared chains were among some 75 million unique TCR beta chains counted in a later analysis. Profiled with immunoSEQ multiplex PCR; TCRdb holds only in-frame clones, not every one. V, J and clone size reflect that table, while D and trimming were determined from the DNA. The repertoire holds under 200,000 clones, with 75% to 90% as singletons. Turning to this clone: Antigen specificity is unknown.

Study-level findings and limits: Associated with cytomegalovirus, according to the listing, were 150 to 200 TCR beta chains. Reported performance of the classifier showed diagnosis of cytomegalovirus status with high specificity and sensitivity. Several V segments, TRBV6-2 and TRBV6-3 among them, could not be told apart and were dropped.

The specimen was PBMCs. The genes are TRBV5-5 and TRBJ1-1; D possibly corresponds to TRBD1 (6 bases). The origin of this receptor is a human donor in good health. CDR3 nucleotide sequence: TGTGCCAGCAGCTGGACAGCTGAAGCTTTCTTT. Translating gives CASSWTAEAFF.